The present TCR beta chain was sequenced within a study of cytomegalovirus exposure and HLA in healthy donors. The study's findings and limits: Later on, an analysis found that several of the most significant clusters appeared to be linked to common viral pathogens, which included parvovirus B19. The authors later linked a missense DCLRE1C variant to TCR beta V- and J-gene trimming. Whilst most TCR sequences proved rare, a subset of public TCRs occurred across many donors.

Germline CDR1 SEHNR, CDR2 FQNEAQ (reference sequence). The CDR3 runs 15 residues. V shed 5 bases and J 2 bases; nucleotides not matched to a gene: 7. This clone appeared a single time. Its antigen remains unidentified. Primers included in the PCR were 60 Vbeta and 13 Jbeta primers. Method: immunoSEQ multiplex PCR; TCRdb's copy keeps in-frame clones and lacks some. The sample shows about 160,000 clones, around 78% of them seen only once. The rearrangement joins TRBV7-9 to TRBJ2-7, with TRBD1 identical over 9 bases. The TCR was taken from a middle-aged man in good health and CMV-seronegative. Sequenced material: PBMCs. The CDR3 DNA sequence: TGTGCCAGCAGCCCATACCGACAGGGGGCCTACGAGCAGTACTTC. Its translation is CASSPYRQGAYEQYF.